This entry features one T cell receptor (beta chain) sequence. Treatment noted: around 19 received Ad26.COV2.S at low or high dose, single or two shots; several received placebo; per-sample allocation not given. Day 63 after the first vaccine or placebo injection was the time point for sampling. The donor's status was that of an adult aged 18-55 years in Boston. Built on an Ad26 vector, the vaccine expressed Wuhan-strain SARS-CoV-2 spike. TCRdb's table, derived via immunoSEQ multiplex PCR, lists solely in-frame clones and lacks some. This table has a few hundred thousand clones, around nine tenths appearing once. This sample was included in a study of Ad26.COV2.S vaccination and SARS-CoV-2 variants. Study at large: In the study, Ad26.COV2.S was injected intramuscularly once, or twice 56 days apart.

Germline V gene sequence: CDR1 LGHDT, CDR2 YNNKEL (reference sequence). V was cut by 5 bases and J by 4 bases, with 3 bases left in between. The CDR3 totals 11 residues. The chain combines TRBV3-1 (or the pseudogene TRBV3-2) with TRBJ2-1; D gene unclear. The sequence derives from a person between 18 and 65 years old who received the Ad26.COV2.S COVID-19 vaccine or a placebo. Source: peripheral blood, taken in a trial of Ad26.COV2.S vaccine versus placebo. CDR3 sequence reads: CASSEYNEQFF. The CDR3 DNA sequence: TGTGCCAGCAGCGAATACAATGAGCAGTTCTTC.